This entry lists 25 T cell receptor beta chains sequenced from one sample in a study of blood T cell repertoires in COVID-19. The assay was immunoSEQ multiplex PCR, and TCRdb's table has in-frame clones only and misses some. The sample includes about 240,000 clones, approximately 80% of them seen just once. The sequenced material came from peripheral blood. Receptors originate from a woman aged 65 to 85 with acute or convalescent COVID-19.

The CDR3 is CSASEYTKGYTF. In DNA form, the CDR3 reads TGCAGTGCTAGTGAATACACTAAGGGCTACACCTTC. V usage is TRBV20-1 and J usage is TRBJ1-2; no clear D. The CDR3 loop spans 12 amino acids. V lost 3 bases and J 8 bases, leaving 13 bases between the germline ends. CDR1 is DFQATT and CDR2 is SNEGSKA in the germline V gene (reference sequence).

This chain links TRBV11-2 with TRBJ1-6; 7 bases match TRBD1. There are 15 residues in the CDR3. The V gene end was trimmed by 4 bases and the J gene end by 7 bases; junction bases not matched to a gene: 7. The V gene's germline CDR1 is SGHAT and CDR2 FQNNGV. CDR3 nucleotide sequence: TGTGCCAGCAGCTCAGACAGGGTGCGCAATTCACCCCTCCACTTT. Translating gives CASSSDRVRNSPLHF.

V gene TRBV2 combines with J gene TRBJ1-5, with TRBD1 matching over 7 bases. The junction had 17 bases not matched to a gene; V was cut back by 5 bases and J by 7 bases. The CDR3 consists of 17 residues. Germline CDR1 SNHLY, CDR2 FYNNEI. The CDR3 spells CASSHRGPWALGQPQHF. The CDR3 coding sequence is TGTGCCAGCAGTCACAGGGGCCCTTGGGCGCTCGGCCAGCCCCAGCATTTT. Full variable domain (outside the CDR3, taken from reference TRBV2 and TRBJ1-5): EPEVTQTPSHQVTQMGQEVILRCVPISNHLYFYWYRQILGQKVEFLVSFYNNEISEKSEIFDDQFSVERPDGSNFTLKIRSTKLEDSAMYFCASSHRGPWALGQPQHFGDGTRLSIL.

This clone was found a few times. CDR3 DNA: TGTGCCACCAGTGATCCGGGACAGGCAAATCAGCCCCAGCATTTT. It yields the protein CATSDPGQANQPQHF. This sequence joins TRBV24-1 and TRBJ1-5; TRBD1 agrees at 8 bases. Germline CDR1 reads KGHDR; CDR2 reads SFDVKD. The CDR3 covers 15 residues. V gave up 3 bases and J gave up 4 bases; unmatched junction bases: 4.

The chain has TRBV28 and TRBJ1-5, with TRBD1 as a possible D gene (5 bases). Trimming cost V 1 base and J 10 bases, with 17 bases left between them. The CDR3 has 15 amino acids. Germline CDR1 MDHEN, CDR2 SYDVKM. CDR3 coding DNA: TGTGCCAGCAGTTTATCCCGGGTCCCCCGGACACCCCAGCATTTT. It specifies CASSLSRVPRTPQHF.

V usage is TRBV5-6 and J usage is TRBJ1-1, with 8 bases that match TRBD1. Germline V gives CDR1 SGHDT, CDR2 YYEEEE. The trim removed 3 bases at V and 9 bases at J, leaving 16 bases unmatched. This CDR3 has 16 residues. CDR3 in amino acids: CASSSPPGGVQGQAFF. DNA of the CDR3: TGTGCCAGCAGCTCTCCCCCAGGGGGCGTTCAGGGTCAAGCTTTCTTT. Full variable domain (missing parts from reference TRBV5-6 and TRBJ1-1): DAGVTQSPTHLIKTRGQQVTLRCSPKSGHDTVSWYQQALGQGPQFIFQYYEEEERQRGNFPDRFSGHQFPNYSSELNVNALLLGDSALYLCASSSPPGGVQGQAFFGQGTRLTVV.

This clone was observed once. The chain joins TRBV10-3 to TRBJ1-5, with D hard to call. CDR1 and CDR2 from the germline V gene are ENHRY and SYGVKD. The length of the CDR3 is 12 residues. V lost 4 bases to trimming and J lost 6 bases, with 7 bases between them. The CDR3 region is CAISGESQPQHF. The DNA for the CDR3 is TGTGCCATCAGTGGGGAGAGTCAGCCCCAGCATTTT.

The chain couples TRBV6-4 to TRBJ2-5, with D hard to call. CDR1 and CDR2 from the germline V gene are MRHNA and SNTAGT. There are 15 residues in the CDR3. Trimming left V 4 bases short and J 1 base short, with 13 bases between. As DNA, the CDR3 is TGTGCCAGCAGTGGCGCCTTCGCAGGCCAAGAGACCCAGTACTTC. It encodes CASSGAFAGQETQYF.

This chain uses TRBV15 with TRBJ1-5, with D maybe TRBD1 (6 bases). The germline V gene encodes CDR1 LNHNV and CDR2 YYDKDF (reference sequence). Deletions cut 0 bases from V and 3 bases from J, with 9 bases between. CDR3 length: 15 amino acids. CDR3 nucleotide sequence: TGTGCCACCAGCAGAGAGCAGGGGATCAATCAGCCCCAGCATTTT. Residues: CATSREQGINQPQHF.

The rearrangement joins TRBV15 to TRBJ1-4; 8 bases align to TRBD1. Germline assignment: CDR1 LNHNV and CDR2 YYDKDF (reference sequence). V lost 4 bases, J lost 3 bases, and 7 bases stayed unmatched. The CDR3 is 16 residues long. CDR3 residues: CATSKNRGEANEKLFF. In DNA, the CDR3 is TGTGCCACCAGCAAAAACAGGGGGGAAGCTAATGAAAAACTGTTTTTT.

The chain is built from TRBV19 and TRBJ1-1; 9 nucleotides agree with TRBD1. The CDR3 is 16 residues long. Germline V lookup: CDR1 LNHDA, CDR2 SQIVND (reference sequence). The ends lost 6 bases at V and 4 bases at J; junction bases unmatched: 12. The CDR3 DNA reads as TGTGCCAGTAGCCAGTTACCGGGACAGGGAAGCACTGAAGCTTTCTTT. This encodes CASSQLPGQGSTEAFF.

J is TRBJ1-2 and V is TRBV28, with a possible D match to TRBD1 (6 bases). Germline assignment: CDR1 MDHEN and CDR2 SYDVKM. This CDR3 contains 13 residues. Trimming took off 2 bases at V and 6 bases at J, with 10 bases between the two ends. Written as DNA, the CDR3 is TGTGCCAGCAGTTTAAGGGCAGGGGATGGCTACACCTTC. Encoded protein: CASSLRAGDGYTF.

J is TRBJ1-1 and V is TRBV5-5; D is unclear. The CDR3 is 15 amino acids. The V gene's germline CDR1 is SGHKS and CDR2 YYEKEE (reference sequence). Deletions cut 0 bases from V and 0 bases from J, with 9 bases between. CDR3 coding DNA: TGTGCCAGCAGCTTGGAAGCAGGAATGAACACTGAAGCTTTCTTT. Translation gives CASSLEAGMNTEAFF.

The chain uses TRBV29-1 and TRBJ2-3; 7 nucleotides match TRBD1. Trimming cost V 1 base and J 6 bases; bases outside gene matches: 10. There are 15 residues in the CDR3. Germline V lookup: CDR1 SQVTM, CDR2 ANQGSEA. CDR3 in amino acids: CSVEGDRGPGDTQYF. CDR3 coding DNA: TGCAGCGTTGAAGGGGATAGGGGGCCCGGCGATACGCAGTATTTT.

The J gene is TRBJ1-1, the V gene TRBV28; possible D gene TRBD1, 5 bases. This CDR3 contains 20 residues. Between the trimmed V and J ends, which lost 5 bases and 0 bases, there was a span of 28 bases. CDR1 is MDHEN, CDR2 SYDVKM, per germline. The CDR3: CASSPPRTSGVLLMNTEAFF. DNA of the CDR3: TGTGCCAGCAGTCCTCCCAGGACAAGTGGCGTCCTCCTAATGAACACTGAAGCTTTCTTT.

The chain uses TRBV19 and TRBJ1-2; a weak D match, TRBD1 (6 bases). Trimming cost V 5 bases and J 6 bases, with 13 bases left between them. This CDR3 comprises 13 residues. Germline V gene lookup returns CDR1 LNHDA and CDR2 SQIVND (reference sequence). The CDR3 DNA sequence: TGTGCCAGTAGTCCCTGGACAGTTCATGGCTACACCTTC. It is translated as CASSPWTVHGYTF. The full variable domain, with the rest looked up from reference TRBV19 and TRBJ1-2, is DGGITQSPKYLFRKEGQNVTLSCEQNLNHDAMYWYRQDPGQGLRLIYYSQIVNDFQKGDIAEGYSVSREKKESFPLTVTSAQKNPTAFYLCASSPWTVHGYTFGSGTRLTVV.

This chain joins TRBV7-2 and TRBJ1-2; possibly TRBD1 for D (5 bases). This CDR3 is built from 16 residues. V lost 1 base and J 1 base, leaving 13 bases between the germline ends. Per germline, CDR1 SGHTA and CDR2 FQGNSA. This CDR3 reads CASSLVRGSLNYGYTF. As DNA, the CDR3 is TGTGCCAGCAGCTTAGTAAGGGGCTCCCTTAACTATGGCTACACCTTC.

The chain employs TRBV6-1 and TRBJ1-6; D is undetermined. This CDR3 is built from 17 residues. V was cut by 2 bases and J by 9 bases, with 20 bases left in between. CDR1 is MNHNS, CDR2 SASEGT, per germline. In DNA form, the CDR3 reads TGTGCCAGCAGTGAATCCTACGTAGGCTTCTCGGGTTCACCCCTCCACTTT. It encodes CASSESYVGFSGSPLHF.

CDR3 residues: CASSMDRGTVNYGYTF. CDR3 DNA sequence: TGTGCCAGCAGTATGGACAGGGGGACCGTTAACTATGGCTACACCTTC. The chain joins TRBV6-2 or TRBV6-3 to TRBJ1-2; TRBD1 matches at 10 bases. CDR1 and CDR2 from the germline V gene are MNHEY and SVGEGT. The CDR3 covers 16 residues. The ends lost 5 bases at V and 1 base at J; junction bases unmatched: 7.

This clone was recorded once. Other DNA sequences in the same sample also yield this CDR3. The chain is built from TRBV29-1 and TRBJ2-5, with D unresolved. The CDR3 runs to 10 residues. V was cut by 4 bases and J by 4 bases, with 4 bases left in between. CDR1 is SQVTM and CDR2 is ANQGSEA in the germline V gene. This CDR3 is CSVAGETQYF. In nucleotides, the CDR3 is TGCAGCGTTGCAGGAGAGACCCAGTACTTC.

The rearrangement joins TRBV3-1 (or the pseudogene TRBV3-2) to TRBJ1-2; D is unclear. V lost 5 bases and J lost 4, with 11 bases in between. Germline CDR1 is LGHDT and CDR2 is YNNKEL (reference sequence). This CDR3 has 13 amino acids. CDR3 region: CASSTIESYGYTF. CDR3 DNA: TGTGCCAGCAGCACCATAGAAAGCTATGGCTACACCTTC.

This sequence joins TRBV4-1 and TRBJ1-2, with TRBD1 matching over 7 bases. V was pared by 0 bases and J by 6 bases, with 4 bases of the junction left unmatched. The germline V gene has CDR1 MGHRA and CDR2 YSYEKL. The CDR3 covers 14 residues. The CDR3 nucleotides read TGCGCCAGCAGCCAAGAAGTACAGGGGAATGGCTACACCTTC. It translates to CASSQEVQGNGYTF.

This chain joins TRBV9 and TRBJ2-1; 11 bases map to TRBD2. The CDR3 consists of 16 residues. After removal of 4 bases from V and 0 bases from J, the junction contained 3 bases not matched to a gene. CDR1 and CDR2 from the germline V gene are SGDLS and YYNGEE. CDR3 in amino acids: CASSIAGGSSYNEQFF. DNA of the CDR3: TGTGCCAGCAGCATAGCGGGGGGGAGCTCCTACAATGAGCAGTTCTTC.

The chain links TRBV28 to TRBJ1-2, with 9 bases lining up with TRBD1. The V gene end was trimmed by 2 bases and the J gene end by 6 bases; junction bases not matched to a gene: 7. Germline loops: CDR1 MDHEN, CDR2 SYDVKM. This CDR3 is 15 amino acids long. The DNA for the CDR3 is TGTGCCAGCAGTTTAGTCACAGGGGGCGTTAATGGCTACACCTTC. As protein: CASSLVTGGVNGYTF.

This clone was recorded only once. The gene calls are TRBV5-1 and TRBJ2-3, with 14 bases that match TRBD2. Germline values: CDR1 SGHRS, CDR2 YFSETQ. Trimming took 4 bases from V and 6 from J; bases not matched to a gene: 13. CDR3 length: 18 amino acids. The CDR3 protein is CASSQGLAGDGGWDTQYF. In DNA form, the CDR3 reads TGCGCCAGCAGCCAGGGACTAGCGGGGGATGGTGGTTGGGATACGCAGTATTTT.